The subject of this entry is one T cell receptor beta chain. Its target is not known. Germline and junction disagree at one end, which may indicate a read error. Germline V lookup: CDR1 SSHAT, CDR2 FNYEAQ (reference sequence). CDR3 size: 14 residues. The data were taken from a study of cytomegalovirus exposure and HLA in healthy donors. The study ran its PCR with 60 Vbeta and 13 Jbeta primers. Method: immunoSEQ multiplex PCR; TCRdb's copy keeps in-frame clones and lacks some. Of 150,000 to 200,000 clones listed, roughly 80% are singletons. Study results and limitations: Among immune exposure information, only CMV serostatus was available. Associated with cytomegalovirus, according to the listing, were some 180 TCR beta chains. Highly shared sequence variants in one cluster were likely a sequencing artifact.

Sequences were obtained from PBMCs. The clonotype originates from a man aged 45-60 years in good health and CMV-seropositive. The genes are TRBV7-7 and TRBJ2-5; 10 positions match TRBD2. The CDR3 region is CASSARTSGETQYF. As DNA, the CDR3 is TGTGCTAGCAGCGCGCGGACTAGCGGAGAGACCCAGTACTTC.